This passage covers 29 T cell receptor beta chains from one sample sequenced in a study of OX40 agonist ivuxolimab in advanced cancers. Assay: immunoSEQ multiplex PCR; the TCRdb copy retains only in-frame clones and omits some. Among roughly 80,000 clones, approximately 94% were seen once, and the ten largest hold roughly an eighth. The source was CD4+ or CD8+ T cells sorted from blood, collected in a trial of the OX40 agonist ivuxolimab. The receptors here all came from an adult with an advanced solid tumor such as melanoma, head and neck, liver or kidney cancer.

This chain connects TRBV28 to TRBJ1-3; 9 nucleotides agree with TRBD1. The CDR3 consists of 18 residues. J gave up 0 bases and V 5 bases, and 11 bases lay outside the gene matches. The V gene's germline CDR1 is MDHEN and CDR2 SYDVKM. The CDR3 here is CASSRTGDLQYSGNTIYF. The DNA for the CDR3 is TGTGCCAGCAGTCGGACAGGGGACCTCCAATACTCTGGAAACACCATATATTTT.

The chain combines TRBV4-3 with TRBJ2-3; 7 bases line up with TRBD2. CDR3 length: 15 amino acids. Germline loops: CDR1 LGHNA, CDR2 YSLEER. The ends lost 3 bases at V and 5 bases at J; junction bases unmatched: 8. Here the CDR3 reads CASSQGGGPGDTQYF. The DNA of the CDR3 is TGCGCCAGCAGCCAGGGCGGGGGTCCCGGAGATACGCAGTATTTT.

This clone was recorded only once. The CDR3 sequence is CASSLDAEKLFF. The DNA of the CDR3 is TGTGCCAGCAGCTTAGACGCGGAAAAACTGTTTTTT. The J gene is TRBJ1-4, the V gene TRBV5-4; D gene ambiguous. The CDR3 sequence is 12 residues long. Trimming took 2 bases from V and 8 from J, leaving 7 bases between them. The V gene's germline CDR1 is SGHNT and CDR2 YYREEE (reference sequence).

This rearrangement joins TRBV4-1 to TRBJ1-2, with D tentatively TRBD1 (5 bases). Trimming shortened V by 0 bases and J by 4 bases, and 15 bases separated the two germline ends. The germline V gene encodes CDR1 MGHRA and CDR2 YSYEKL. The CDR3 covers 16 residues. The CDR3, as DNA: TGCGCCAGCAGCCAAGACGCAATCAGGGTTCCCTATGGCTACACCTTC. This gives the protein CASSQDAIRVPYGYTF.

The chain uses TRBV7-2 and TRBJ2-7; TRBD2 might be the D (5 bases). The CDR3 consists of 16 residues. Germline V gene sequence: CDR1 SGHTA, CDR2 FQGNSA. V was cut by 1 base and J by 0 bases, with 13 bases left in between. For the CDR3, the DNA is TGTGCCAGCAGCTTAGGGCGGGCGGGTATCTCCTACGAGCAGTACTTC. Residues: CASSLGRAGISYEQYF.

The chain employs TRBV19 and TRBJ2-7; D may correspond to TRBD1 or TRBD2 (6 bases each). V was pared by 7 bases and J by 2 bases, with 12 bases between. CDR1 and CDR2 from the germline V gene are LNHDA and SQIVND (reference sequence). This CDR3 spans 13 amino acids. The CDR3, as DNA: TGTGCCAGTATGCGGAGGGGGGCCTACGAGCAGTACTTC. Its protein is CASMRRGAYEQYF.

The chain carries TRBV6-1 and TRBJ1-3, with D unresolved. This CDR3 has 14 residues. Trimming removed 2 bases at V and 2 bases at J, with 7 bases between. CDR1 is MNHNS and CDR2 is SASEGT in the germline V gene. CDR3 protein: CASSEWGTGNTIYF. CDR3 coding DNA: TGTGCCAGCAGTGAATGGGGAACTGGAAACACCATATATTTT.

Notes on this clone: One junction end disagrees with the germline gene, perhaps due to a read error. The CDR3 region is CAMGGQELNF. The CDR3 DNA sequence: TGTGCCATGGGTGGGCAGGAGTTGAACTTC. The chain is built from TRBV10-3 and TRBJ2-7; D unresolved. Germline CDR1 reads ENHRY; CDR2 reads SYGVKD. The CDR3 sequence is 10 residues long.

CDR3 coding DNA: TGTGCCAGCAGTCTCTGGGGGTATAGCAATCAGCCCCAGCATTTT. This codes for CASSLWGYSNQPQHF. The chain is built from TRBV28 and TRBJ1-5, with D tentatively TRBD1 (5 bases). The CDR3 runs 15 residues. Trimming took off 5 bases at V and 0 bases at J, with 11 bases between the two ends. From germline, CDR1 is MDHEN and CDR2 SYDVKM.

This chain links TRBV7-7 with TRBJ2-5; D not certain. This CDR3 has 14 residues. The germline gives CDR1 SSHAT, CDR2 FNYEAQ (reference sequence). V gave up 5 bases and J gave up 2 bases, with 12 bases separating them. DNA of the CDR3: TGTGCCAGCAGCCCCCCTGGTCGGCAAGAGACCCAGTACTTC. As protein: CASSPPGRQETQYF.

The chain recombines TRBV7-9 with TRBJ2-7; 7 nucleotides match TRBD1. CDR3 length equals 13 residues. In germline, CDR1 is SEHNR, CDR2 FQNEAQ (reference sequence). The junction had 4 bases not matched to a gene; V was cut back by 5 bases and J by 3 bases. This CDR3 is CASSGTESYEQYF. CDR3 coding DNA: TGTGCCAGCAGCGGGACAGAGAGCTACGAGCAGTACTTC.

The chain employs TRBV6-5 and TRBJ1-1; D gene ambiguous. V gave up 6 bases and J gave up 4 bases, with 9 bases separating them. CDR3 length equals 12 residues. Germline V CDR1 and CDR2: MNHEY, SVGAGI. The CDR3 coding sequence is TGTGCCAGCAGCTCCGGGAGCACTGAAGCTTTCTTT. The encoded protein is CASSSGSTEAFF.

This sequence joins TRBV9 and TRBJ2-7, with 7 bases aligning to TRBD1. Trimming removed 3 bases from V and 2 bases from J; junction bases left unmatched: 11. The CDR3 sequence is 16 residues long. Germline V lookup: CDR1 SGDLS, CDR2 YYNGEE. The CDR3 reads CASSDHDRASTYEQYF. In nucleotides, the CDR3 is TGTGCCAGCAGCGATCATGACAGGGCGAGCACCTACGAGCAGTACTTC. Drawing the rest from reference TRBV9 and TRBJ2-7, the complete variable domain is DSGVTQTPKHLITATGQRVTLRCSPRSGDLSVYWYQQSLDQGLQFLIQYYNGEERAKGNILERFSAQQFPDLHSELNLSSLELGDSALYFCASSDHDRASTYEQYFGPGTRLTVT.

CDR3 DNA: TGTGCCAGCAGTTTATTTTACAATGAGCAGTTCTTC. This gives the protein CASSLFYNEQFF. The genes are TRBV28 and TRBJ2-1; D is undetermined. Trimming stripped 1 base from V and 4 bases from J, with 2 bases between. This CDR3 is built from 12 residues. CDR1 MDHEN and CDR2 SYDVKM come from the germline V gene.

This clone appeared a single time. This chain connects TRBV7-8 to TRBJ1-6, with 7 bases aligning to TRBD1. Trimming cost V 1 base and J 6 bases; bases outside gene matches: 6. Germline values: CDR1 SGHVS, CDR2 FQNEAQ. CDR3 length equals 16 residues. CDR3: CASSLDRDRVNSPLHF. For the CDR3, the DNA is TGTGCCAGCAGCTTAGACCGGGACAGAGTTAATTCACCCCTCCACTTT.

The chain links TRBV9 to TRBJ2-2; 14 positions match TRBD2. Germline V gene lookup returns CDR1 SGDLS and CDR2 YYNGEE. The CDR3 contains 16 residues. V was clipped by 3 bases and J by 4 bases; unmatched bases: 2. This chain's CDR3 is CASSGLAGGLTGELFF. As DNA, the CDR3 is TGTGCCAGCAGCGGACTAGCGGGGGGGCTCACCGGGGAGCTGTTTTTT. The entire variable domain, with the rest obtained from reference TRBV9 and TRBJ2-2, is as follows: DSGVTQTPKHLITATGQRVTLRCSPRSGDLSVYWYQQSLDQGLQFLIQYYNGEERAKGNILERFSAQQFPDLHSELNLSSLELGDSALYFCASSGLAGGLTGELFFGEGSRLTVL.

The chain employs TRBV12-5 and TRBJ2-7; D uncertain. CDR3 length: 15 residues. Germline V CDR1 and CDR2: LGHNT, FRNRAP. The germline V and J ends were trimmed by 4 bases and 1 base, with 14 bases remaining between them. The DNA for the CDR3 is TGTGCTAGTGGTTGGGGTATGGGCGGTTCCTACGAGCAGTACTTC. Translation gives CASGWGMGGSYEQYF.

This sequence joins TRBV27 and TRBJ2-1; D may be TRBD2 (6 bases). V was cut by 2 bases and J by 0 bases, with 8 bases left in between. Germline V gene lookup returns CDR1 MNHEY and CDR2 SMNVEV (reference sequence). The CDR3 consists of 15 residues. CDR3 residues: CASSLAGSSYNEQFF. The CDR3 coding sequence is TGTGCCAGCAGTTTAGCGGGGAGCTCCTACAATGAGCAGTTCTTC.

CDR3 DNA sequence: TGTGCCAGCAGTTTGCGGGACGGCTTCGCGGATACGCAGTATTTT. Translation: CASSLRDGFADTQYF. The chain employs TRBV28 and TRBJ2-3, with D perhaps matching TRBD2 (6 bases). Looked up from germline, CDR1 is MDHEN and CDR2 is SYDVKM. This CDR3 comprises 15 residues. Trimming took off 3 bases at V and 6 bases at J, with 16 bases between the two ends.

This chain connects TRBV27 to TRBJ2-5; 11 bases match TRBD1. Trimming at V came to 4 bases and at J to 3 bases, leaving 10 bases not matched to a gene. Germline V lookup: CDR1 MNHEY, CDR2 SMNVEV (reference sequence). CDR3 length: 17 amino acids. CDR3: CASSSLDRDRGEETQYF. CDR3 coding DNA: TGTGCCAGCAGTTCCCTAGACCGGGACAGGGGGGAAGAGACCCAGTACTTC.

This clone was found once. The chain uses TRBV7-9 and TRBJ2-7, with 8 bases lining up with TRBD1. V was clipped by 5 bases and J by 2 bases; unmatched bases: 8. CDR1 is SEHNR and CDR2 is FQNEAQ in the germline V gene (reference sequence). The CDR3 totals 15 residues. The CDR3 DNA reads TGTGCCAGCAGCCCAATCCGGGACAGGACCTACGAGCAGTACTTC. Translated, it gives CASSPIRDRTYEQYF.

V gene TRBV6-1 combines with J gene TRBJ2-7, with D uncertain. The CDR3 has 10 amino acids. Trimming shortened V by 6 bases and J by 7 bases, and 7 bases separated the two germline ends. From germline, CDR1 is MNHNS and CDR2 SASEGT. CDR3 DNA: TGTGCCAGCAGGGGTGGGGAGCAGTACTTC. This sequence encodes CASRGGEQYF.

The V gene is TRBV7-9, the J gene TRBJ1-4; D might be TRBD1 (5 bases). This CDR3 has 12 residues. Germline values: CDR1 SEHNR, CDR2 FQNEAQ (reference sequence). Trimming removed 9 bases at V and 7 bases at J, with 12 bases between. The CDR3 coding sequence is TGTGCCAGTACCCACAGGTTTGAAAAACTGTTTTTT. This sequence encodes CASTHRFEKLFF.

The chain recombines TRBV27 with TRBJ1-1; D gene unclear. The ends were cut back, 4 bases at V and 4 bases at J, with 13 bases in the middle. Germline values: CDR1 MNHEY, CDR2 SMNVEV (reference sequence). The CDR3 totals 14 residues. The CDR3 DNA sequence: TGTGCCAGCAGTTGGGTGTGGGGTTCCACTGAAGCTTTCTTT. Translated: CASSWVWGSTEAFF.

The CDR3 region is CASSLGNEQYF. In nucleotides, the CDR3 is TGTGCCAGCAGTTTAGGGAACGAGCAGTACTTC. The chain combines TRBV27 with TRBJ2-7; D is unclear. Trimming removed 2 bases at V and 5 bases at J, with 4 bases between. This CDR3 has 11 residues. Per germline, CDR1 MNHEY and CDR2 SMNVEV (reference sequence).

The rearrangement joins TRBV14 to TRBJ1-4; D might be TRBD1 (6 bases). With 1 base removed from V and 6 bases from J, the gap between germline ends came to 9 bases. Germline CDR1 reads SGHDN; CDR2 reads FVKESK. The CDR3 runs 14 residues. The CDR3 DNA is TGTGCCAGCAGCCAAGTACAGGGCGATGAAAAACTGTTTTTT. This encodes CASSQVQGDEKLFF.

The V gene is TRBV21-1, the J gene TRBJ2-7. TRBV21-1 represents a pseudogene. CDR3 length: 15 amino acids. The CDR3 sequence: CARRGRGRIYGEQYF. DNA for the CDR3: TGTGCCAGAAGGGGCCGGGGACGGATCTATGGCGAGCAGTACTTC.

As DNA, the CDR3 is TGTGCCAGCAGCCGGACAGGGGGCGAAGACTATGGCTACACCTTC. Its protein is CASSRTGGEDYGYTF. V is TRBV9 and J is TRBJ1-2, with 11 bases lining up with TRBD1. Germline lookup yields CDR1 SGDLS and CDR2 YYNGEE. The CDR3 loop spans 15 amino acids. The V and J ends lost 4 bases and 3 bases, in that order; junction bases with no gene match: 5.

V is TRBV4-2 and J is TRBJ2-1, with 10 positions matching TRBD2. The germline V gene has CDR1 LGHNA and CDR2 YNFKEQ. This CDR3 is built from 19 residues. With V trimmed by 1 base and J by 5 bases, 14 bases remained unmatched. The DNA for the CDR3 is TGTGCCAGCAGCCAAGGGAGATGGGGTAGCGGGAGGATCGACAATGAGCAGTTCTTC. Translated: CASSQGRWGSGRIDNEQFF.